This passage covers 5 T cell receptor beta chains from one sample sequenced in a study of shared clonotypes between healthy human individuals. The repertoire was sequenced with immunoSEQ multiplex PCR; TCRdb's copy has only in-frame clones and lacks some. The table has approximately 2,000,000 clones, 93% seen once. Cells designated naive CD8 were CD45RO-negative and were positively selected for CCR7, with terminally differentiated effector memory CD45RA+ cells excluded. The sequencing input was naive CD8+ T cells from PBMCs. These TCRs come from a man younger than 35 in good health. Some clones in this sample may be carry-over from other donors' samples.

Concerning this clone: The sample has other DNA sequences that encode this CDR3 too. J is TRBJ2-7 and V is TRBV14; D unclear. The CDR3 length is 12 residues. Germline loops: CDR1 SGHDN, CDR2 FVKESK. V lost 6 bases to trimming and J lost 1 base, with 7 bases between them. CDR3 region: CASSPGSYEQYF. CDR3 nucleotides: TGTGCCAGCAGTCCCGGGTCCTACGAGCAGTACTTC.

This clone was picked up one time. CDR3 protein: CASSFGQGVQPQHF. The DNA for the CDR3 is TGTGCCAGCAGTTTCGGACAGGGTGTTCAGCCCCAGCATTTT. This rearrangement joins TRBV6-5 to TRBJ1-5, with 8 bases identical to TRBD1. The germline V gene has CDR1 MNHEY and CDR2 SVGAGI. The ends lost 4 bases at V and 6 bases at J; junction bases unmatched: 5. This CDR3 is built from 14 residues.

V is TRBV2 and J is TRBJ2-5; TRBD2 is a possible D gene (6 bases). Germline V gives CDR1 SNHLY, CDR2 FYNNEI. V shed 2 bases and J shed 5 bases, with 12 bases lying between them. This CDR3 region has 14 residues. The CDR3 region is CASSESLARETQYF. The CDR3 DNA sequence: TGTGCCAGCAGTGAAAGCCTAGCGAGGGAGACCCAGTACTTC.

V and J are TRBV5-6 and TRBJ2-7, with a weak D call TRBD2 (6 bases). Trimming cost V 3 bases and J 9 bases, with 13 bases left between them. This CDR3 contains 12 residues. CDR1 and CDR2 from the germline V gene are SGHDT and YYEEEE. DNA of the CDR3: TGTGCCAGCAGCTCCGGGACTGGAAGGCAGTACTTC. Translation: CASSSGTGRQYF. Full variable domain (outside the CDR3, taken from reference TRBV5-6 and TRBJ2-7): DAGVTQSPTHLIKTRGQQVTLRCSPKSGHDTVSWYQQALGQGPQFIFQYYEEEERQRGNFPDRFSGHQFPNYSSELNVNALLLGDSALYLCASSSGTGRQYFGPGTRLTVT.

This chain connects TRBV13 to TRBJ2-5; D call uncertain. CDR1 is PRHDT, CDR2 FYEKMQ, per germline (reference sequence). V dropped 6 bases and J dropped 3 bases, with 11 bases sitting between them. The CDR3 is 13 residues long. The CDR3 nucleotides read TGTGCCAGCAGTCGAAACCCAAAAGAGACCCAGTACTTC. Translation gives CASSRNPKETQYF. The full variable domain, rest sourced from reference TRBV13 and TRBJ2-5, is AAGVIQSPRHLIKEKRETATLKCYPIPRHDTVYWYQQGPGQDPQFLISFYEKMQSDKGSIPDRFSAQQFSDYHSELNMSSLELGDSALYFCASSRNPKETQYFGPGTRLLVL.